These T cell receptor beta chains were read from a single sample in a study of T-cell reconstitution after alpha-beta-depleted transplantation in children. Each CDR3 protein is one row after TCRdb ran MiXCR on the PCR reads. Here the sample spans 200,000 to 250,000 distinct CDR3 sequences, about 8.7% being singletons. This material consisted of PBMCs, mostly from graft donor cells, taken 360 days after TCRalphabeta/CD19-depleted stem cell transplant. All receptors derive from a male patient under 10 years old who had a stem cell transplant for acute myeloid leukemia, so the T cells may come from the graft donor. Each CDR3 is given without its conserved first and last residue. The order of the fields is V gene, CDR3 length, J gene, CDR3 protein.

TRBV7-2	13	TRBJ2-5	ASSFLAGFQETQY
TRBV5-1	15	TRBJ2-1	ASSTLSGSLSYNEQF
TRBV3-1	12	TRBJ2-1	ASGDRGIYNEQF
TRBV5-6	12	TRBJ2-7	ASSHTGTSYEQY
TRBV20-1	10	TRBJ2-5	SALGGGQTQY
TRBV12-5	14	TRBJ2-2	ASGSLPSPNTGELF
TRBV9	13	TRBJ1-1	ASSVGDGIPTEAF
TRBV29-1	11	TRBJ1-2	SVGQPLLYGYT
TRBV10-3	9	TRBJ2-3	ATTTGDTQY
TRBV12-3/TRBV12-4	12	TRBJ1-5	ASSLQGLNQPQH
TRBV20-1	12	TRBJ2-7	SAGFRDASYEQY
TRBV20-1	9	TRBJ2-5	SASQKETQY
TRBV25-1	9	TRBJ2-7	ASSKFDEQY
TRBV20-1	12	TRBJ2-7	SAPREREIYEQY
TRBV12-3/TRBV12-4	11	TRBJ2-5	ASSFGRGETQY
TRBV20-1	12	TRBJ2-3	SARSGFRTDTQY
TRBV12-3/TRBV12-4	13	TRBJ2-1	ASRQLAGGYNEQF
TRBV7-2	14	TRBJ2-7	ASSLGGTSGIYEQY
TRBV4-2	12	TRBJ1-1	ASSQGYGNTEAF
TRBV12-3/TRBV12-4	15	TRBJ1-4	ASSDPGTPGRQEKLF
TRBV12-3/TRBV12-4	13	TRBJ2-3	ASSFRAGEGDTQY
TRBV27	14	TRBJ2-2	ASSHPGAGPTGELF
TRBV12-3/TRBV12-4	11	TRBJ1-1	ASSLGPEGGAF
TRBV20-1	14	TRBJ2-2	SARDSGAGYTGELF
TRBV20-1	15	TRBJ2-3	SATIPLAGDHTDTQY
TRBV6-5	17	TRBJ1-1	ASSYSRSDWGGLNTEAF
TRBV20-1	14	TRBJ2-3	SAHIYGGPSTDTQY
TRBV10-3	11	TRBJ2-5	AISDGRRETQY
TRBV9	13	TRBJ2-1	ASSPAGISYNEQF
TRBV12-3/TRBV12-4	14	TRBJ2-3	ASSPTSGLSTDTQY
TRBV28	11	TRBJ2-7	ASRLPDGYEQY
TRBV9	14	TRBJ2-1	ASNSGSGLAANEQF
TRBV7-2	13	TRBJ1-4	ASRITGRSNEKLF
TRBV20-1	11	TRBJ2-5	SARVLAGETQY
TRBV4-2	11	TRBJ2-5	ASSPGQIETQY
TRBV20-1	13	TRBJ2-2	SARVMGANTGELF
TRBV5-1	11	TRBJ2-1	ASSLGGIDEQF
TRBV20-1	10	TRBJ2-7	SARPGDREQY
TRBV7-7	14	TRBJ2-5	ASSLAGSGSRETQY
TRBV5-1	14	TRBJ2-2	ASSLEPATNTGELF
TRBV27	13	TRBJ2-3	ASTRLAGDTDTQY
TRBV7-3	15	TRBJ2-1	ASSPMRDRGSDNEQF
TRBV5-1	12	TRBJ2-1	ASTSGGSYNEQF
TRBV24-1	12	TRBJ2-7	ATSQPDRGNEQY
TRBV5-1	14	TRBJ2-2	ASSLVHQVGTGELF
TRBV5-1	10	TRBJ1-1	ASIQGGGEAF
TRBV7-3	14	TRBJ2-1	ASSLIPSTGYNEQF
TRBV6-2/TRBV6-3	11	TRBJ1-5	ASSYASQWPQH
TRBV9	12	TRBJ2-3	ASSVVGTTDTQY
TRBV6-1	13	TRBJ1-5	ASSRTGQAAEPQH
TRBV20-1	13	TRBJ2-1	SASSLAGGYNEQF
TRBV11-2	12	TRBJ1-1	ASSPGGWNTEAF
TRBV3-1	13	TRBJ2-5	ASSSDRRIQETQY